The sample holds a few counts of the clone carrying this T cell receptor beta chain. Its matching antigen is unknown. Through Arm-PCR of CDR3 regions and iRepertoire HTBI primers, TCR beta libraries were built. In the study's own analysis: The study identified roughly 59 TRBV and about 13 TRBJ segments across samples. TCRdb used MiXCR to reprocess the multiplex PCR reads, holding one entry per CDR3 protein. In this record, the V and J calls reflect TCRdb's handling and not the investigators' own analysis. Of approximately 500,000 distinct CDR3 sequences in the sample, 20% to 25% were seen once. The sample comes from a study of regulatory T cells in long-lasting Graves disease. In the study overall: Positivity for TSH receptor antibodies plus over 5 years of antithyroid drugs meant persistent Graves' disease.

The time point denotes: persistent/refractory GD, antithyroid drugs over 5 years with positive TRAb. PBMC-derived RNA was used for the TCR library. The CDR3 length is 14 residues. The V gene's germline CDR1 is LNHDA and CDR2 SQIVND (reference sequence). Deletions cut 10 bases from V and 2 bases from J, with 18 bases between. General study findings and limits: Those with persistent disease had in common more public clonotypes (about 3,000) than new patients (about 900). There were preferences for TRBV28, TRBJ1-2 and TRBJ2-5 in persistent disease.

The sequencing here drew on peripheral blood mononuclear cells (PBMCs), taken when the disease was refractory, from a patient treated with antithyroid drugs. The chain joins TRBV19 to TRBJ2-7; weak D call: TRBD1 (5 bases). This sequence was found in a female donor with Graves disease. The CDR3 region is CATSEGADTYEQYF. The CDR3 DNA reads TGTGCCACCTCGGAAGGGGCTGATACCTACGAGCAGTACTTC.